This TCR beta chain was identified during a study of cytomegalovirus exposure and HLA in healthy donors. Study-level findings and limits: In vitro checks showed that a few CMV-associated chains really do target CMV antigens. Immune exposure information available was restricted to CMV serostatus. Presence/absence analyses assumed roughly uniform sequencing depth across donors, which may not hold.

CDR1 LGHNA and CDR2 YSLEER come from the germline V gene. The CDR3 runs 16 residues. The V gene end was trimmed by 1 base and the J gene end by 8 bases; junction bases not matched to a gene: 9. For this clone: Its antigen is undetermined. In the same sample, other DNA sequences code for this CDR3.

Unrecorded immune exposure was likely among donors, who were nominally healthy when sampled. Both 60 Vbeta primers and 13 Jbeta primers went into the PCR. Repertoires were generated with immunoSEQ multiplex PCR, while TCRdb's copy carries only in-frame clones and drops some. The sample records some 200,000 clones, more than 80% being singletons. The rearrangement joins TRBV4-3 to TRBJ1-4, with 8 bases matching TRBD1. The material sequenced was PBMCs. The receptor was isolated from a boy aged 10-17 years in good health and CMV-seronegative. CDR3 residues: CASSQGRTGYAEKLFF. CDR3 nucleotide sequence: TGCGCCAGCAGCCAAGGACGGACAGGGTATGCGGAAAAACTGTTTTTT.